This TCR beta chain was recorded in a study of regulatory T cells in long-lasting Graves disease. Study results and limitations: Whereas 1,000 or so public clonotypes were shared by new patients, persistent patients shared more, at under 3,000.

This sample's time point: newly diagnosed GD, antithyroid drugs for less than 3 months. PBMCs provided the RNA from which the TCR library was made. According to the study, TCR beta libraries were built with iRepertoire HTBI primers and CDR3-region Arm-PCR. Study processing details: Identified segments across samples numbered just over 60 TRBV and 14 to 15 TRBJ. TCRdb itself ran the multiplex PCR reads through MiXCR, one entry per CDR3 protein. The authors' filters were not applied to this entry. The sample holds around 400,000 distinct CDR3 sequences, 12% seen once. This clonotype was seen many times. Its specificity is not known. V shed 6 bases, J shed 8 bases, and the junction held 18 bases outside the gene matches. The length of the CDR3 is 17 residues. Germline V lookup: CDR1 DFQATT, CDR2 SNEGSKA (reference sequence). These data also formed part of another study, on T cells in Graves' hyperthyroidism and ophthalmopathy. That source reports: Subjects aged 18 to 65 presented with newly diagnosed hyperthyroidism of less than 2 months' duration. Blood samples included most of the expanded thyroid clonotypes exceeding 0.001.

V is TRBV20-1 and J is TRBJ1-6, with 8 bases that match TRBD1. The source material was peripheral blood mononuclear cells (PBMCs), sampled at new diagnosis, from a patient treated with antithyroid drugs. This clonotype was obtained from a woman younger than 35 with Graves disease. CDR3 sequence (DNA): TGCAGTGCAATATTGGAAACAGGGGGGAACTTGGATTCACCCCTCCACTTT. Translated: CSAILETGGNLDSPLHF.